The TCR beta chain under discussion was sequenced for a study of immune heterogeneity within non-small cell lung tumors (dated by TCRdb to 2016 to 2018). With respect to the entire study: By histology, the tumors included roughly 9 non-squamous carcinomas, a handful of squamous cell carcinomas and 1 tumor not otherwise specified. To look at intratumoral immune heterogeneity, the study ran whole-exome sequencing, RNA-seq and TCR beta repertoire sequencing on several spatially distinct regions taken from every NSCLC tumor. Transcriptome data were available for just about 40 loci from 12 patients, whereas TCR repertoire analysis spanned approximately 57 tumor loci from some 16 patients. Neoantigen binding to each patient's HLA alleles was predicted with netMHCpan-3.0 for mutant peptides of 8 to 11 amino acids. Summary of the overall study and its limitations: High-frequency TCR beta clonotypes were largely distinct between individual patients. Local tumor mutational burden and local T-cell repertoire clonality had a statistically significant but moderate positive correlation (R roughly 0.35). Within a patient, the same dominant CDR3B clonotypes appeared at multiple loci, but different tumor locations also contained unique high-frequency clones.

The TCR beta CDR3 region was amplified with a multiplex PCR system, in which a first round of nine to eleven cycles was run using 32 V-gene forward and 13 J-gene reverse primers. The first PCR round was done with a QIAGEN Multiplex PCR Kit, and the primer sequences were filed in Chinese patent CN105087789A. Illumina universal primers were attached in a second round of PCR run with the Phusion High-Fidelity PCR Kit. Sequencing of the TCR libraries was done on the Illumina HiSeq X Ten platform in paired-end mode with a 151 bp read length. The authors processed their data as follows. Cutadapt was used to discard reads without multiplex PCR primers, PEAR merged the read pairs, and MiXCR with default settings called the CDR3 regions. Shannon entropy measured repertoire diversity, and clonality was calculated as one minus the Shannon entropy divided by the ln of the count of productive unique sequences. Clonotypes present at frequencies of at least 0.5% were defined as dominant or high-frequency T-cell clones. Through fastp at Q25 and MiXCR, TCRdb rebuilt clones from the public reads, retaining in-frame beta chains. Each CDR3 protein gets just one entry, which takes the most common genes and DNA from the rows behind it. The V and J calls come from TCRdb's annotation, not from the publication. A total of under 13,000 distinct CDR3 sequences appear in this sample, 25% to 30% of them only once. Together, the top ten hold roughly a fifth of the sample.

For the TCR template, genomic DNA was extracted from bulk tumor tissue, and 500 to 600 ng of gDNA was amplified for each sample. During surgery, multiple biopsies were taken from each primary tumor and placed as far apart as possible within the tumor mass. The study cohort was described as untreated, and the patients were newly diagnosed NSCLC cases having curative surgery. Donors were 15 newly diagnosed non-small cell lung cancer patients undergoing surgery with curative intent. Two independent pathologists examined the resected tumor masses. Only DNA and RNA samples of high quality went on to sequencing. This clonotype was detected a few times. The antigen it binds to is not known. Nothing much larger sits one base from this clone, and base qualities are not available. From a lookup of the germline V gene, CDR1 and CDR2 are MNHNS and SASEGT. The CDR3 starts with the cysteine, ends with the phenylalanine, and has 13 residues. Left in the record is the CDR3 DNA by itself, 39 bases read in frame from the first base. V is cut by 7 bases and J by 5 bases, and the space between the germline ends is 14 bases.

The receptor comes from a woman in her 50s with non-small cell lung cancer. The sequenced material came from lung tumor tissue. The rearranged chain carries TRBV6-1 and TRBJ2-5; matching of 6 bases hints at TRBD1 as the D gene. The DNA sequence is given as TGTGCCAGCATGGGGGCTTGGCTTGAGACCCAGTACTTC. It encodes CASMGAWLETQYF.